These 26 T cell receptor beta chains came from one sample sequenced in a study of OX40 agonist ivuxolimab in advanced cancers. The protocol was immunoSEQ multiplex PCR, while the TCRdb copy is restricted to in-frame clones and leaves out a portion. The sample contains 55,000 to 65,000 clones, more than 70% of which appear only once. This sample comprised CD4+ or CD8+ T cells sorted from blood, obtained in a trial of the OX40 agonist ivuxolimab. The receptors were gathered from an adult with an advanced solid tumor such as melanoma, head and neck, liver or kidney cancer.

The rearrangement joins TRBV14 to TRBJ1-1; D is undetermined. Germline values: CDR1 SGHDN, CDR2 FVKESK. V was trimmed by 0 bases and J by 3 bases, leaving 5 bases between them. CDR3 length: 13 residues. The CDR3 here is CASSQDLDTEAFF. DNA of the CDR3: TGTGCCAGCAGCCAAGATCTAGACACTGAAGCTTTCTTT.

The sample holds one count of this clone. The CDR3, as DNA: TGTGCCAGCAGTGGTGGGGGGCCAAGCTCCTACGAGCAGTACTTC. Protein sequence: CASSGGGPSSYEQYF. The rearrangement links TRBV6-1 to TRBJ2-7; D may match TRBD1 or TRBD2 (6 bases each). The CDR3 contains 15 residues. Between the trimmed V and J ends, which lost 4 bases and 0 bases, there was a span of 13 bases. Germline V gives CDR1 MNHNS, CDR2 SASEGT.

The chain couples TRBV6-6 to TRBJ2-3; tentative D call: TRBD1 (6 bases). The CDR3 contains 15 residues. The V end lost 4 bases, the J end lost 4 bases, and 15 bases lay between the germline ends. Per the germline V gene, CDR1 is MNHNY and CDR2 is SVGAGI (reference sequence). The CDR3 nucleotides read TGTGCCAGCAGTTTCCAGGGGAGTTCCGCAGATACGCAGTATTTT. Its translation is CASSFQGSSADTQYF.

CDR3 coding DNA: TGTGCCAGCACCCCCGGTTTTGGGAGCTCCTACGAGCAGTACTTC. This encodes CASTPGFGSSYEQYF. This chain uses TRBV11-2 with TRBJ2-7; tentative D call: TRBD2 (5 bases). The V gene lost 7 bases and the J gene lost 0 bases, with 16 bases spanning the gap. Germline assignment: CDR1 SGHAT and CDR2 FQNNGV. The CDR3 extends over 15 amino acids.

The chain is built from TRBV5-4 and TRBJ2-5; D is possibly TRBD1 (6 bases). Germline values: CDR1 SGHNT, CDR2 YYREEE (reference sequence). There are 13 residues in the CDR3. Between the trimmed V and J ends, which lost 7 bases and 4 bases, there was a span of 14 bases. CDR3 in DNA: TGTGCCAGCCGACAGGCCAGCCGAGAGACCCAGTACTTC. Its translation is CASRQASRETQYF.

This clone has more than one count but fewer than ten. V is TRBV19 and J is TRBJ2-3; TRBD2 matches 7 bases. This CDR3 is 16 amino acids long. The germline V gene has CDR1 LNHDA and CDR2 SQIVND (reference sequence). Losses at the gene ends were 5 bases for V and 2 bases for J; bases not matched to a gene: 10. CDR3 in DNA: TGTGCCAGTAGTTATTCTGGGGAGGGTTACACAGATACGCAGTATTTT. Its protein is CASSYSGEGYTDTQYF.

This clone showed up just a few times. The CDR3 sequence: CASSTQGRQPQHF. CDR3 nucleotide sequence: TGTGCCAGTAGTACCCAGGGGCGGCAGCCCCAGCATTTT. The rearrangement uses TRBV19 and TRBJ1-5; D might be TRBD1 (6 bases). The CDR3 runs 13 residues. Per the germline V gene, CDR1 is LNHDA and CDR2 is SQIVND (reference sequence). Trimming stripped 4 bases from V and 7 bases from J, with 11 bases between.

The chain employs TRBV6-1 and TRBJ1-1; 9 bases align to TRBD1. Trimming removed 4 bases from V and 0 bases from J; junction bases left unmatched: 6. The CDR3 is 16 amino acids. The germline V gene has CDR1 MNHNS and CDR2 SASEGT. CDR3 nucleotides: TGTGCCAGCAGTGGACAGGGGGGCCTTATGAACACTGAAGCTTTCTTT. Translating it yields CASSGQGGLMNTEAFF.

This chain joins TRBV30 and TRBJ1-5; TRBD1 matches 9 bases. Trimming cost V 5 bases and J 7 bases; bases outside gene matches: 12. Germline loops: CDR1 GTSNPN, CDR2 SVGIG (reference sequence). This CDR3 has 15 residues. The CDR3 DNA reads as TGTGCCTGGTCACCACCCGGGACAGGGAGACAGCCCCAGCATTTT. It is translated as CAWSPPGTGRQPQHF.

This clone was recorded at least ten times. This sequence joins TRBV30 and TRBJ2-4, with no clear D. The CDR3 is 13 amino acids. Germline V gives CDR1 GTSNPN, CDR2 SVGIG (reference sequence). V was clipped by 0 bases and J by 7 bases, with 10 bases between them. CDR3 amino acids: CAWSVKGNNIQYF. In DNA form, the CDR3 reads TGTGCCTGGAGTGTAAAAGGGAATAACATTCAGTACTTC.

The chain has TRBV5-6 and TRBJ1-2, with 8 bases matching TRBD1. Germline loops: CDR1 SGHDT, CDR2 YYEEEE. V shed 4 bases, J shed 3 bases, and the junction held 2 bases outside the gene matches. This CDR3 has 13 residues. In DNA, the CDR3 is TGTGCCAGCAGCCTGGACAGGGACTATGGCTACACCTTC. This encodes CASSLDRDYGYTF.

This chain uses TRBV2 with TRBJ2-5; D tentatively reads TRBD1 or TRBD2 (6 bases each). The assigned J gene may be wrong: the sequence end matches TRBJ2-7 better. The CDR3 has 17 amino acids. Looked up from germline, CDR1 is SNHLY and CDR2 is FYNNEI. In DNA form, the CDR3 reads TGTGCCAGCAGTGAGGGGGGCAGAAGGGATCTCTCCTACGAGCAGTACTTC. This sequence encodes CASSEGGRRDLSYEQYF.

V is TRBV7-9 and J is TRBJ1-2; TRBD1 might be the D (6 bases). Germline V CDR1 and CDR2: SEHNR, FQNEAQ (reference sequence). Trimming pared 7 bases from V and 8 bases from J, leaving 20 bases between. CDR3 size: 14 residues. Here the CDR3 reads CASIGRGREEGYTF. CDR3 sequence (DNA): TGTGCCAGCATCGGCCGGGGGCGCGAGGAAGGCTACACCTTC. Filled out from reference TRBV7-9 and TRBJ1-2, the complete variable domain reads DTGVSQNPRHKITKRGQNVTFRCDPISEHNRLYWYRQTLGQGPEFLTYFQNEAQLEKSRLLSDRFSAERPKGSFSTLEIQRTEQGDSAMYLCASIGRGREEGYTFGSGTRLTVV.

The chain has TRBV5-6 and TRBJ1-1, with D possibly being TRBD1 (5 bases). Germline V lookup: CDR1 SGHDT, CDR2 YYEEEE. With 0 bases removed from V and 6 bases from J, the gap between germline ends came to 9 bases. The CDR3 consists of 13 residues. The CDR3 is CASSLAGLAEAFF. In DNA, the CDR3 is TGTGCCAGCAGCTTGGCAGGGCTGGCTGAAGCTTTCTTT.

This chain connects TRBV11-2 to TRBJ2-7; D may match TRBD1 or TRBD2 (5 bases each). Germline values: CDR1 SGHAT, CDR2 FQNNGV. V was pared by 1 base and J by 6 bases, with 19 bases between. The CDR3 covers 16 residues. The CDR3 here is CASSLASGRERSEQYF. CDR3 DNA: TGTGCCAGCAGCTTAGCGTCAGGCAGGGAGAGGTCCGAGCAGTACTTC.

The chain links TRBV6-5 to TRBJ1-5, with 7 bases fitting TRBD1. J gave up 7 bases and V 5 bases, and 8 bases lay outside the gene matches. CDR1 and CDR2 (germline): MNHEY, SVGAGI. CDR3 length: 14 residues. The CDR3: CASSPWDSAQPQHF. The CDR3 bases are TGTGCCAGCAGTCCCTGGGACAGCGCACAGCCCCAGCATTTT.

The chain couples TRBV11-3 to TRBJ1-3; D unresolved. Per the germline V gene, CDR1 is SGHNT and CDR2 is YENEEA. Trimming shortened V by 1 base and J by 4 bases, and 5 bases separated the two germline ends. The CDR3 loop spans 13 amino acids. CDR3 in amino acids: CASSLAEGNTIYF. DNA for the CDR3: TGTGCCAGCAGCTTAGCGGAAGGAAACACCATATATTTT.

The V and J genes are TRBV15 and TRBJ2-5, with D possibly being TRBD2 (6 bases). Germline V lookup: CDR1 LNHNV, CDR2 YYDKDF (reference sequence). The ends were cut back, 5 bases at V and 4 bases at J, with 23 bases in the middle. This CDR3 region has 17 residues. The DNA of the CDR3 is TGTGCCACCAGCGGGAGGCCTCGATCGGATGGAGGAGAGACCCAGTACTTC. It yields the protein CATSGRPRSDGGETQYF.

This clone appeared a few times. The CDR3 reads CASSASQLKGEKLFF. The CDR3 DNA reads as TGTGCCAGTAGTGCCTCCCAACTCAAAGGGGAAAAACTGTTTTTT. This sequence joins TRBV19 and TRBJ1-4; D is ambiguous. The CDR3 is 15 amino acids. V was pared by 5 bases and J by 8 bases, with 18 bases between. Germline CDR1 LNHDA, CDR2 SQIVND (reference sequence).

As DNA, the CDR3 is TGTGCCATCAGTGAGTCCGGGTGGGTAGCGCGGCACCATGAGCAGTTCTTC. This translates into CAISESGWVARHHEQFF. This rearrangement joins TRBV10-3 to TRBJ2-1, with D possibly being TRBD2 (5 bases). Looked up from germline, CDR1 is ENHRY and CDR2 is SYGVKD. The germline V and J ends were trimmed by 0 bases and 8 bases, with 20 bases remaining between them. CDR3 length: 17 residues.

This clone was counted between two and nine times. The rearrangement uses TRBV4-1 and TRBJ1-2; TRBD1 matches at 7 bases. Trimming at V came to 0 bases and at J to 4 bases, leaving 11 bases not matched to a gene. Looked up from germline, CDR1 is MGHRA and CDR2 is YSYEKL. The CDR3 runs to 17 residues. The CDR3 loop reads CASSQEGGSDLIYGYTF. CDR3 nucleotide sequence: TGCGCCAGCAGCCAAGAAGGGGGCAGCGACCTTATCTATGGCTACACCTTC.

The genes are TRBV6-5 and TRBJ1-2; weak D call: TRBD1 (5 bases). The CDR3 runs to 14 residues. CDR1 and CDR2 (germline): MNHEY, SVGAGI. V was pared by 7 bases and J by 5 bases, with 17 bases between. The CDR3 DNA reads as TGTGCCAGCAAAACCGCAGGGTCCGGGTATGGCTACACCTTC. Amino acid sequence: CASKTAGSGYGYTF.

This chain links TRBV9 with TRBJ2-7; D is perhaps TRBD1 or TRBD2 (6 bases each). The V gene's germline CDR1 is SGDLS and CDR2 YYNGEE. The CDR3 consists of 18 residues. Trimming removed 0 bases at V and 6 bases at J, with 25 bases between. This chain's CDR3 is CASSVDTGGPGRDIEQYF. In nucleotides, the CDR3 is TGTGCCAGCAGCGTAGATACCGGGGGCCCCGGCCGGGATATCGAGCAGTACTTC.

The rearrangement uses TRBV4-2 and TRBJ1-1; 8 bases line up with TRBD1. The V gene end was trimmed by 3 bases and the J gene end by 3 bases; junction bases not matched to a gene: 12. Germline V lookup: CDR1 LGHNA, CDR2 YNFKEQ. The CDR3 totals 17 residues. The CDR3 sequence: CASSQGAGGGGDTEAFF. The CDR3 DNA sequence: TGTGCCAGCAGCCAGGGTGCAGGGGGCGGAGGAGACACTGAAGCTTTCTTT.

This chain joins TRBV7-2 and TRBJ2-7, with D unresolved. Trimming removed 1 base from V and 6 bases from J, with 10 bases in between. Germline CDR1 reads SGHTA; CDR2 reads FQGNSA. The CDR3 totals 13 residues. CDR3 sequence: CASSLVTDGEQYF. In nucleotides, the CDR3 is TGTGCCAGCAGCTTAGTAACGGACGGCGAGCAGTACTTC.

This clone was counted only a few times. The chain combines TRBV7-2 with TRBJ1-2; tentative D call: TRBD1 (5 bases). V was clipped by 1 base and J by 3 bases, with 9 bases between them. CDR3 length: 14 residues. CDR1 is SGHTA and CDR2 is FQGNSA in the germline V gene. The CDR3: CASSLGATDYGYTF. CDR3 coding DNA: TGTGCCAGCAGCTTAGGAGCGACAGACTATGGCTACACCTTC.